The 21 T cell receptor beta chains below come from one sample, sequenced in a study of CD8 T cells in ankylosing spondylitis. TCRdb called the 5' RACE reads again in MiXCR, with one record for every CDR3 protein. There are about 250,000 distinct CDR3 sequences in the sample; under 12% occur only once, and roughly 2.5% lies in the top ten. Sequences were obtained from blood, either unsorted or a sorted T cell fraction (not recorded which). The source is a male donor with ankylosing spondylitis or in good health (not recorded which).

This clonotype was counted ten times or more. The chain couples TRBV10-2 to TRBJ1-1; no reliable D call. The CDR3 loop spans 13 amino acids. V was clipped by 2 bases and J by 4 bases, with 8 bases between them. Germline CDR1 reads WSHSY; CDR2 reads SAAADI. The DNA for the CDR3 is TGCGCCAGCAGTGAGGAGGGTGGCACTGAAGCTTTCTTT. This gives the protein CASSEEGGTEAFF.

The table lists this clonotype with many counts. CDR3 sequence reads: CASSPDQRRYF. The CDR3 DNA reads as TGTGCCAGCAGCCCTGATCAACGACGGTACTTC. The chain carries TRBV12-3 or TRBV12-4 and TRBJ2-4; D is uncertain. V dropped 6 bases and J dropped 15 bases, with 15 bases sitting between them. This CDR3 spans 11 amino acids.

This clonotype was observed a few times. The V call is TRBV7-9, the J call TRBJ2-7; D may be TRBD2 (6 bases). CDR3 size: 14 residues. The ends were cut back, 4 bases at V and 0 bases at J, with 10 bases in the middle. Germline-derived CDR1 and CDR2 are SEHNR and FQNEAQ (reference sequence). The CDR3 DNA reads as TGTGCCAGCAGCTCGGGAGCCCCCTCCTACGAGCAGTACTTC. It encodes CASSSGAPSYEQYF.

This clonotype showed up many times. This chain links TRBV20-1 with TRBJ2-5; D is perhaps TRBD1 (5 bases). V dropped 5 bases and J dropped 1 base, with 8 bases sitting between them. In germline, CDR1 is DFQATT, CDR2 SNEGSKA (reference sequence). The CDR3 spans 12 residues. DNA for the CDR3: TGCAGTGCTTTGGACACCCAAGAGACCCAGTACTTC. Its translation: CSALDTQETQYF.

This clonotype has ten or more counts. The CDR3: CASSVGLDTGELFF. The CDR3 DNA sequence: TGTGCCAGCAGCGTAGGGCTCGACACCGGGGAGCTGTTTTTT. The chain joins TRBV12-3 or TRBV12-4 to TRBJ2-2; D remains ambiguous. Trimming cost V 6 bases and J 3 bases, with 11 bases left between them. The CDR3 is made up of 14 amino acids.

This clonotype was observed many times. The chain combines TRBV5-5 with TRBJ1-2; 10 nucleotides match TRBD1. The CDR3 totals 15 residues. V gave up 0 bases and J gave up 5 bases; unmatched junction bases: 4. CDR1 and CDR2 from the germline V gene are SGHKS and YYEKEE (reference sequence). The DNA for the CDR3 is TGTGCCAGCAGCTTGGGACAGGGGGCAGAATATGGCTACACCTTC. This translates into CASSLGQGAEYGYTF.

The chain joins TRBV7-2 to TRBJ2-3, with 9 bases aligning to TRBD2. V lost 2 bases and J lost 6; bases outside the gene matches: 12. The CDR3 spans 17 residues. Germline CDR1 SGHTA, CDR2 FQGNSA. This chain's CDR3 is CASSLSRAGGLKDTQYF. DNA for the CDR3: TGTGCCAGCAGCTTAAGCCGAGCGGGGGGTCTCAAGGATACGCAGTATTTT.

This clonotype was observed many times. J is TRBJ2-3 and V is TRBV5-1; 13 bases are a match to TRBD2. Germline assignment: CDR1 SGHRS and CDR2 YFSETQ. Trimming removed 3 bases from V and 2 bases from J; junction bases left unmatched: 6. The CDR3 has 17 amino acids. The CDR3 DNA follows: TGCGCCAGCAGCTCGGGGACTAGCGGGACCTTCACAGATACGCAGTATTTT. This encodes CASSSGTSGTFTDTQYF.

The chain uses TRBV7-7 and TRBJ2-1; TRBD2 might be the D (5 bases). The CDR3 totals 13 residues. The ends were cut back, 3 bases at V and 8 bases at J, with 11 bases in the middle. CDR1 SSHAT and CDR2 FNYEAQ come from the germline V gene (reference sequence). The CDR3 loop is CASSFAFGDEQFF. CDR3 DNA sequence: TGTGCCAGCAGCTTCGCTTTCGGGGATGAGCAGTTCTTC.

This clonotype was detected a few times. The gene calls are TRBV7-7 and TRBJ2-5; D uncertain. Deletions cut 3 bases from V and 4 bases from J, with 9 bases between. Looked up from germline, CDR1 is SSHAT and CDR2 is FNYEAQ (reference sequence). The CDR3 contains 13 residues. This CDR3 is CASSFQAGETQYF. The CDR3 DNA follows: TGTGCCAGCAGCTTTCAAGCTGGAGAGACCCAGTACTTC.

This chain joins TRBV7-9 and TRBJ1-1; 8 bases agree with TRBD1. Per germline, CDR1 SEHNR and CDR2 FQNEAQ (reference sequence). V lost 2 bases and J lost 11; bases outside the gene matches: 7. The CDR3 extends over 13 amino acids. CDR3 nucleotides: TGTGCCAGCAGCTTAAGCGCAGGGGGCCCGGCTTTCTTT. It encodes CASSLSAGGPAFF.

This clonotype occurred many times. V is TRBV7-9 and J is TRBJ1-3; D remains unclear. V dropped 5 bases and J dropped 4 bases, with 15 bases sitting between them. Germline V gene data show CDR1 as SEHNR and CDR2 as FQNEAQ (reference sequence). The CDR3 runs to 15 residues. The chain's CDR3 is CASSPYRGSGNTIYF. The CDR3 nucleotides are TGTGCCAGCAGCCCGTACCGGGGATCGGGAAACACCATATATTTT.

Notes on this clonotype: A much larger clone sits a single nucleotide away, making a read error possible. The genes are TRBV10-3 and TRBJ1-2, with D perhaps TRBD1 (5 bases). Germline V gene lookup returns CDR1 ENHRY and CDR2 SYGVKD. The CDR3 runs 14 residues. CDR3 residues: CAITGTRGDYDYTF. CDR3 nucleotide sequence: TGTGCCATCACCGGGACGAGGGGCGATTATGACTACACCTTC.

This clonotype was seen ten or more times. The V gene is TRBV6-2 or TRBV6-3, the J gene TRBJ2-1; possibly TRBD2 for D (6 bases). The germline V gene encodes CDR1 MNHEY and CDR2 SVGEGT. The V end was cut by 4 bases, the J end by 9 bases, with 13 bases between. This CDR3 is 13 amino acids long. Written as DNA, the CDR3 is TGTGCCAGCAGTTCGGGACTGTTGGGTGAGCAGTTCTTC. Translated, it gives CASSSGLLGEQFF.

There are many counts of this clonotype. The rearrangement uses TRBV5-1 and TRBJ2-5, with 7 bases identical to TRBD2. J was trimmed by 5 bases and V by 4 bases; bases with no gene match: 8. Germline V lookup: CDR1 SGHRS, CDR2 YFSETQ. CDR3 size: 14 residues. CDR3 DNA: TGCGCCAGCAGCCCGGGACTACCAAGGGAGACCCAGTACTTC. It is translated as CASSPGLPRETQYF.

The chain joins TRBV7-6 to TRBJ1-1; no definite D call. Trimming shortened V by 2 bases and J by 11 bases, and 15 bases separated the two germline ends. CDR1 SGHVS and CDR2 FNYEAQ come from the germline V gene. The CDR3 contains 13 residues. Here the CDR3 reads CASSLRRGAGAFF. CDR3 bases: TGTGCCAGCAGCTTAAGACGTGGAGCTGGGGCTTTCTTT.

This clonotype was picked up many times. The rearrangement joins TRBV24-1 to TRBJ2-3, with D hard to call. Germline assignment: CDR1 KGHDR and CDR2 SFDVKD. The CDR3 totals 13 residues. V lost 4 bases and J 2 bases, leaving 6 bases between the germline ends. The CDR3 coding sequence is TGTGCCACCAGTGAGCAGCTCACAGATACGCAGTATTTT. It yields the protein CATSEQLTDTQYF.

This clonotype was observed many times. This rearrangement joins TRBV15 to TRBJ2-1, with 12 bases that match TRBD2. From germline, CDR1 is LNHNV and CDR2 YYDKDF (reference sequence). The V and J ends lost 4 bases and 9 bases, in that order; junction bases with no gene match: 7. This CDR3 is built from 15 residues. The CDR3 spells CATSNGLAGLSEQFF. CDR3 DNA sequence: TGTGCCACCAGCAACGGACTAGCGGGATTGAGTGAGCAGTTCTTC.

This clonotype was picked up many times. The chain couples TRBV12-5 to TRBJ2-1; perhaps D is TRBD1 or TRBD2 (5 bases each). Per germline, CDR1 LGHNT and CDR2 FRNRAP. This CDR3 is built from 13 residues. Trimming pared 0 bases from V and 9 bases from J, leaving 9 bases between. CDR3 in DNA: TGTGCTAGTGGTTTGGTATCTGGGGGTGAGCAGTTCTTC. Translating it yields CASGLVSGGEQFF.

This clonotype was seen many times. CDR3 amino acids: CASSLGGTGEGGYTF. CDR3 bases: TGCGCCAGCAGCTTGGGGGGAACAGGGGAAGGCGGCTACACCTTC. The chain employs TRBV5-1 and TRBJ1-2; 7 bases map to TRBD1. Germline lookup yields CDR1 SGHRS and CDR2 YFSETQ. The length of the CDR3 is 15 residues. The V gene end was trimmed by 0 bases and the J gene end by 8 bases; junction bases not matched to a gene: 10.

The V and J genes are TRBV9 and TRBJ1-6; no clear D. The CDR3 runs 16 residues. CDR1 SGDLS and CDR2 YYNGEE come from the germline V gene. Trimming took off 0 bases at V and 1 base at J, with 8 bases between the two ends. This chain's CDR3 is CASSVGAMSYNSPLHF. The CDR3 nucleotides are TGTGCCAGCAGCGTAGGGGCAATGTCCTATAATTCACCCCTCCACTTT.